A selection of T cell receptor beta chains follows, all from one sample in a study of blood T cells in healthy people across ages. TCRdb used MiXCR to reprocess the 5' RACE reads, holding one entry per CDR3 protein. This table holds some 850,000 distinct CDR3 sequences, around 24% found once. This sample also appeared in a second study, on T cells of mothers and their children.

Sequencing input: blood. All receptors come from a boy aged 10-17 years in good health. Both conserved end residues are part of each CDR3. The order of the fields is V gene, D gene, CDR3 length, clone size, J gene, CDR3 DNA, CDR3 protein. D genes are given only for firm matches. A row's size may be missing; if present it is once, few, many or a size class.

V gene: TRBV12-3/TRBV12-4
D gene: TRBD1
CDR3 length: 15
clone size: few
J gene: TRBJ2-7
CDR3 DNA: TGTGCCAGCAGTTTGGGCCCCGGGACAGGAAGCGAGCAGTACTTC
CDR3 protein: CASSLGPGTGSEQYF

V gene: TRBV15
D gene: -
CDR3 length: 12
clone size: few
J gene: TRBJ2-2
CDR3 DNA: TGTGCCACCAGCGTGGACACCGGGGAGCTGTTTTTT
CDR3 protein: CATSVDTGELFF

V gene: TRBV12-3/TRBV12-4
D gene: -
CDR3 length: 11
clone size: once
J gene: TRBJ2-3
CDR3 DNA: TGTGCCACCTCGCGGCGGAATACGCAGTATTTT
CDR3 protein: CATSRRNTQYF

V gene: TRBV7-3
D gene: -
CDR3 length: 12
clone size: few
J gene: TRBJ1-2
CDR3 DNA: TGTGCCAGCACCTATTTGGGGAATGGCTACACCTTC
CDR3 protein: CASTYLGNGYTF

V gene: TRBV18
D gene: TRBD1
CDR3 length: 15
clone size: -
J gene: TRBJ2-1
CDR3 DNA: TGTGCCAGCTCACCGCCAGGGACAGGGGGCGATGAGCAGTTCTTC
CDR3 protein: CASSPPGTGGDEQFF

V gene: TRBV5-1
D gene: -
CDR3 length: 15
clone size: few
J gene: TRBJ2-3
CDR3 DNA: TGCGCCAGCAGCTTGGAGGGGGGCCTCACAGATACGCAGTATTTT
CDR3 protein: CASSLEGGLTDTQYF

V gene: TRBV12-3/TRBV12-4
D gene: TRBD2
CDR3 length: 14
clone size: few
J gene: TRBJ2-5
CDR3 DNA: TGTGCCAGCAGTTCGAGAGCGGGGAAGGAGACCCAGTACTTC
CDR3 protein: CASSSRAGKETQYF

V gene: TRBV7-2
D gene: -
CDR3 length: 12
clone size: many
J gene: TRBJ2-7
CDR3 DNA: TGTGCCAGCAGCTCACCAGGGTACGAGCAGTACTTC
CDR3 protein: CASSSPGYEQYF

V gene: TRBV20-1
D gene: -
CDR3 length: 15
clone size: -
J gene: TRBJ2-7
CDR3 DNA: TGCAGTGCTATCCCCCTCGCGGGACTCAACTACGAGCAGTACTTC
CDR3 protein: CSAIPLAGLNYEQYF

V gene: TRBV6-7
D gene: TRBD1
CDR3 length: 20
clone size: -
J gene: TRBJ1-1
CDR3 DNA: TGTGCCAGCAGTTACCCGCGATCCGGGACAGGGGGTAACCCGAACACTGAAGCTTTCTTT
CDR3 protein: CASSYPRSGTGGNPNTEAFF

V gene: TRBV27
D gene: TRBD1
CDR3 length: 13
clone size: -
J gene: TRBJ1-2
CDR3 DNA: TGTGCCAGCACCGGGACAGGGGGCCATGGCTACACCTTC
CDR3 protein: CASTGTGGHGYTF

V gene: TRBV7-3
D gene: TRBD1
CDR3 length: 14
clone size: few
J gene: TRBJ2-1
CDR3 DNA: TGTGCCAGCAGCCCGGGACAGGCGGTCAATGAGCAGTTCTTC
CDR3 protein: CASSPGQAVNEQFF

V gene: TRBV28
D gene: -
CDR3 length: 15
clone size: -
J gene: TRBJ1-2
CDR3 DNA: TGTGCCAGCAGTTTAGGGGGGGCGCTGCTGGAAGGCTACACCTTC
CDR3 protein: CASSLGGALLEGYTF

V gene: TRBV9
D gene: TRBD1
CDR3 length: 15
clone size: few
J gene: TRBJ1-6
CDR3 DNA: TGTGCCAGCAGCGTAGTCGGGACAGAAGGTTCACCCCTCCACTTT
CDR3 protein: CASSVVGTEGSPLHF

V gene: TRBV20-1
D gene: -
CDR3 length: 13
clone size: -
J gene: TRBJ2-7
CDR3 DNA: TGCAGTGCTAGAGATGACAGAGCCTACGAGCAGTACTTC
CDR3 protein: CSARDDRAYEQYF

V gene: TRBV4-2
D gene: TRBD1
CDR3 length: 18
clone size: -
J gene: TRBJ1-5
CDR3 DNA: TGTGCCGGCAGCCAAGACCCGAGACAGGGGAAAAGGGGGCAGCCCCAGCATTTT
CDR3 protein: CAGSQDPRQGKRGQPQHF

V gene: TRBV20-1
D gene: -
CDR3 length: 12
clone size: -
J gene: TRBJ1-4
CDR3 DNA: TGCAGCGCTAGAGACTTACGGGGCGAAGGGTTTTTT
CDR3 protein: CSARDLRGEGFF

V gene: TRBV7-9
D gene: TRBD1
CDR3 length: 19
clone size: few
J gene: TRBJ1-5
CDR3 DNA: TGTGCCAGCAGCCTAGGGGGAAAAACAGGGGGCAGGAGCAATCAGCCCCAGCATTTT
CDR3 protein: CASSLGGKTGGRSNQPQHF

V gene: TRBV4-1
D gene: -
CDR3 length: 13
clone size: few
J gene: TRBJ2-5
CDR3 DNA: TGCGCCAGCAGCCAGGTCATCCAAGAGACCCAGTACTTC
CDR3 protein: CASSQVIQETQYF

V gene: TRBV9
D gene: -
CDR3 length: 13
clone size: few
J gene: TRBJ2-1
CDR3 DNA: TGTGCCAGCAGCGTAGATGTCCTAAATGAGCAGTTCTTC
CDR3 protein: CASSVDVLNEQFF

V gene: TRBV15
D gene: TRBD2
CDR3 length: 15
clone size: -
J gene: TRBJ2-3
CDR3 DNA: TGTGCCACCAGATCGCGGGGGGAACCCACAGATACGCAGTATTTT
CDR3 protein: CATRSRGEPTDTQYF

V gene: TRBV7-7
D gene: -
CDR3 length: 13
clone size: many
J gene: TRBJ2-5
CDR3 DNA: TGTGCCAGCAGTCGGACCCCTTTGGAGACCCAGTACTTC
CDR3 protein: CASSRTPLETQYF

V gene: TRBV2
D gene: -
CDR3 length: 15
clone size: few
J gene: TRBJ2-7
CDR3 DNA: TGTGCCAGCAGGGGACGTTTGACAGCAACCTACGAGCAGTACTTC
CDR3 protein: CASRGRLTATYEQYF

V gene: TRBV28
D gene: TRBD1
CDR3 length: 14
clone size: once
J gene: TRBJ1-2
CDR3 DNA: TGTGCCAGCAGTTCCCCGGACAGGCCTGGGGGCTACACCTTC
CDR3 protein: CASSSPDRPGGYTF

V gene: TRBV10-2
D gene: -
CDR3 length: 14
clone size: few
J gene: TRBJ2-5
CDR3 DNA: TGCGCCAGCAGTGACCTACGGCCCCAAGAGACCCAGTACTTC
CDR3 protein: CASSDLRPQETQYF

V gene: TRBV28
D gene: -
CDR3 length: 15
clone size: -
J gene: TRBJ2-7
CDR3 DNA: TGTGCCAGCAGTTCGATAAGACAGGTCTCCTACGAGCAGTACTTC
CDR3 protein: CASSSIRQVSYEQYF

V gene: TRBV29-1
D gene: -
CDR3 length: 14
clone size: -
J gene: TRBJ2-1
CDR3 DNA: TGCAGTACCTGGGGGTTAGGGGAGGAAAATGAGCAGTTCTTC
CDR3 protein: CSTWGLGEENEQFF

V gene: TRBV29-1
D gene: -
CDR3 length: 13
clone size: -
J gene: TRBJ1-4
CDR3 DNA: TGCAGCGTTGCGGCCAGGGCCGGCGAAAAACTGTTTTTT
CDR3 protein: CSVAARAGEKLFF

V gene: TRBV2
D gene: -
CDR3 length: 11
clone size: -
J gene: TRBJ2-1
CDR3 DNA: TGTGCCAGCAGTGGCCACAATGAGCAGTTCTTC
CDR3 protein: CASSGHNEQFF

V gene: TRBV10-3
D gene: TRBD2
CDR3 length: 13
clone size: -
J gene: TRBJ2-7
CDR3 DNA: TGTGCCATCAGTGCGGGGGGGGTATCCGAGCAGTACTTC
CDR3 protein: CAISAGGVSEQYF

V gene: TRBV21-1
D gene: -
CDR3 length: 14
clone size: few
J gene: TRBJ1-3
CDR3 DNA: TGTGCCAGCAGCAGGGGCCGGGGCGGAAACACCATATATTTT
CDR3 protein: CASSRGRGGNTIYF

V gene: TRBV2
D gene: TRBD1
CDR3 length: 15
clone size: -
J gene: TRBJ1-4
CDR3 DNA: TGTGCCAGCAGTGAGGCAGGGACAGATACAGAAAAACTGTTTTTT
CDR3 protein: CASSEAGTDTEKLFF

V gene: TRBV12-3/TRBV12-4
D gene: TRBD1
CDR3 length: 13
clone size: -
J gene: TRBJ2-7
CDR3 DNA: TGTGCCAGCAGTGACAGGGGGCTCGACGAGCAGTACTTC
CDR3 protein: CASSDRGLDEQYF

V gene: TRBV12-3/TRBV12-4
D gene: -
CDR3 length: 14
clone size: few
J gene: TRBJ1-2
CDR3 DNA: TGTGCCAGTGTTTCCGGCGGAGGAGGCTATGGCTACACCTTC
CDR3 protein: CASVSGGGGYGYTF

V gene: TRBV6-6
D gene: -
CDR3 length: 13
clone size: many
J gene: TRBJ1-1
CDR3 DNA: TGTGCCAGCAGGCGGGCAGGGGACACTGAAGCTTTCTTT
CDR3 protein: CASRRAGDTEAFF

V gene: TRBV28
D gene: -
CDR3 length: 14
clone size: -
J gene: TRBJ2-7
CDR3 DNA: TGTGCCAGCAGGCCTCCGACTAGTACCGACGAGCAGTACTTC
CDR3 protein: CASRPPTSTDEQYF

V gene: TRBV25-1
D gene: TRBD1
CDR3 length: 15
clone size: few
J gene: TRBJ1-1
CDR3 DNA: TGTGCCAGCAGTAACAGGGGGGGGGTGAACACTGAAGCTTTCTTT
CDR3 protein: CASSNRGGVNTEAFF

V gene: TRBV29-1
D gene: TRBD1
CDR3 length: 14
clone size: -
J gene: TRBJ1-1
CDR3 DNA: TGCAGCGTTGAAGTACAGGGGACGAACACTGAAGCTTTCTTT
CDR3 protein: CSVEVQGTNTEAFF

V gene: TRBV12-3/TRBV12-4
D gene: -
CDR3 length: 15
clone size: few
J gene: TRBJ1-4
CDR3 DNA: TGTGCCAGCAGTTCCACGGGGGCAGGAAATGAAAAACTGTTTTTT
CDR3 protein: CASSSTGAGNEKLFF

V gene: TRBV6-5
D gene: TRBD1
CDR3 length: 15
clone size: few
J gene: TRBJ1-6
CDR3 DNA: TGTGCCAGCAGTTACTGGACAGGGGAGGATTCACCCCTCCACTTT
CDR3 protein: CASSYWTGEDSPLHF

V gene: TRBV9
D gene: -
CDR3 length: 14
clone size: few
J gene: TRBJ1-2
CDR3 DNA: TGTGCCAGCAGCGTAGCGGGCGGTAACTATGGCTACACCTTC
CDR3 protein: CASSVAGGNYGYTF

V gene: TRBV6-6
D gene: TRBD1
CDR3 length: 15
clone size: -
J gene: TRBJ1-2
CDR3 DNA: TGTGCCAGCAGTGTCCTGGGACAGGGCGCATGGGGCTACACCTTC
CDR3 protein: CASSVLGQGAWGYTF

V gene: TRBV5-4
D gene: -
CDR3 length: 16
clone size: -
J gene: TRBJ1-4
CDR3 DNA: TGTGCCAGCAGCCGCGGGGCAGGGAGTAAGGATGAAAAACTGTTTTTT
CDR3 protein: CASSRGAGSKDEKLFF

V gene: TRBV29-1
D gene: -
CDR3 length: 11
clone size: once
J gene: TRBJ2-7
CDR3 DNA: TGCAGCGTTTTGGGGAACTACGAGCAGTACTTC
CDR3 protein: CSVLGNYEQYF

V gene: TRBV14
D gene: TRBD1
CDR3 length: 14
clone size: few
J gene: TRBJ2-5
CDR3 DNA: TGTGCCAGCAGCCAATTCGCGACAGGGAAGACCCAGTACTTC
CDR3 protein: CASSQFATGKTQYF

V gene: TRBV29-1
D gene: TRBD2
CDR3 length: 13
clone size: few
J gene: TRBJ2-3
CDR3 DNA: TGCAGCGTTGAAACTAGCGGGGTTGATACGCAGTATTTT
CDR3 protein: CSVETSGVDTQYF

V gene: TRBV7-9
D gene: -
CDR3 length: 15
clone size: -
J gene: TRBJ2-6
CDR3 DNA: TGTGCCAGCGGCTTAGGCTTAGCTGGGGCCAACGTCCTGACTTTC
CDR3 protein: CASGLGLAGANVLTF

V gene: TRBV18
D gene: TRBD1
CDR3 length: 15
clone size: few
J gene: TRBJ2-5
CDR3 DNA: TGTGCCAGCCCAGCCGGGACAGGGATATCGGAGACCCAGTACTTC
CDR3 protein: CASPAGTGISETQYF

V gene: TRBV6-5
D gene: -
CDR3 length: 12
clone size: -
J gene: TRBJ1-2
CDR3 DNA: TGTGCCAGCACCAGGGGAGACTATGGCTACACCTTC
CDR3 protein: CASTRGDYGYTF

V gene: TRBV12-3/TRBV12-4
D gene: TRBD2
CDR3 length: 17
clone size: -
J gene: TRBJ2-3
CDR3 DNA: TGTGCCAGCAGCCCGAGACTAGCGGGGGGGGATACAGATACGCAGTATTTT
CDR3 protein: CASSPRLAGGDTDTQYF

V gene: TRBV6-2/TRBV6-3
D gene: -
CDR3 length: 18
clone size: few
J gene: TRBJ1-4
CDR3 DNA: TGTGCCAGCAGTTACGCGCCTAAAGGCAGTGAGGCTAATGAAAAACTGTTTTTT
CDR3 protein: CASSYAPKGSEANEKLFF